This T cell receptor beta chain derives from a study of molecular identifiers for immune sequencing clone quantification. Study-level findings and limits: Clonotypes surpassing 20 RNA copies contained over 98% of effector molecules, versus under 1% in naive cells.

A note on this clonotype: Its antigen remains unknown.

Using its own MiXCR run on the PCR reads, TCRdb lists one record per CDR3 protein. The data contain about 510,000 distinct CDR3 sequences, about 20% of them singletons. CDR3 length equals 16 residues. J was trimmed by 0 bases and V by 1 base; bases with no gene match: 5. Germline CDR1 reads MNHNS; CDR2 reads SASEGT. Sorted cells numbering about 19,000 to 1,100,000, with 10%, 30% or 50% RNA, yielded the naive CD8 libraries. V is TRBV6-1 and J is TRBJ1-2, with 7 bases aligning to TRBD1. The sequenced sample consisted of naive CD8+ T cells from blood, with Jurkat cell RNA spiked in. Indicated subset: FACS-sorted CD8+CD4-CCR7+CD45RA+ naive T cells. This clonotype was sampled from a human donor in good health. Some libraries in this study had Jurkat cell RNA spiked in. The CDR3 bases are TGTGCCAGCAGTGAAGTGTGGACAGGCACTAACTATGGCTACACCTTC. The encoded protein is CASSEVWTGTNYGYTF.